The 5 T cell receptor beta chains presented below share a single source sample, sequenced in a study of type 1 and type 2 diabetes patients. Genomic DNA was the PCR template. Multiplex PCR with 30 forward and 13 reverse primers amplified the TCR beta CDR3. TCRdb processed the multiplex PCR reads anew with MiXCR; each CDR3 protein has one entry. The profile covers fewer than 300,000 distinct CDR3 sequences, with around 50% appearing a single time and roughly an eighth taken by the ten largest. Input material: peripheral blood mononuclear cells (PBMCs). These TCRs come from a man aged 18 to 29 with type 2 diabetes.

This clonotype turned up a few times. The chain employs TRBV6-1 and TRBJ2-5, with 9 nucleotides matching TRBD1. Per germline, CDR1 MNHNS and CDR2 SASEGT. V gave up 6 bases and J gave up 2 bases; unmatched junction bases: 7. This CDR3 is 15 amino acids long. CDR3 DNA sequence: TGTGCCAGCAGCCGACAGGGGGGACTGCAAGAGACCCAGTACTTC. Protein product: CASSRQGGLQETQYF.

J is TRBJ1-1 and V is TRBV7-2; D may be TRBD1 (5 bases). V lost 5 bases, J lost 4 bases, and 11 bases lay in between. CDR3 size: 13 residues. The germline V gene encodes CDR1 SGHTA and CDR2 FQGNSA. CDR3 loop: CASSQLGGTEAFF. For the CDR3, the DNA is TGTGCCAGCAGCCAACTTGGGGGCACTGAAGCTTTCTTT.

The rearrangement links TRBV20-1 to TRBJ1-1, with TRBD1 as a possible D gene (6 bases). The V end lost 5 bases, the J end lost 7 bases, and 17 bases lay between the germline ends. This CDR3 comprises 13 residues. From germline, CDR1 is DFQATT and CDR2 SNEGSKA (reference sequence). The CDR3 DNA reads as TGCAGTGCTCAAAAGGGGGGCGGACGTGAAGCTTTCTTT. Protein sequence: CSAQKGGGREAFF.

This clonotype was counted at least ten times. V and J are TRBV10-2 and TRBJ2-5; D uncertain. The V end was cut by 4 bases, the J end by 3 bases, with 9 bases between. The CDR3 consists of 13 residues. Germline V gene sequence: CDR1 WSHSY, CDR2 SAAADI. The CDR3 DNA follows: TGCGCCAGCAGTGGCTACCCAGAAGAGACCCAGTACTTC. Translating gives CASSGYPEETQYF.

V usage is TRBV5-8 and J usage is TRBJ1-6; D may be TRBD1 (6 bases). The length of the CDR3 is 16 residues. Germline CDR1 is SGHTS and CDR2 is YDEGEE. With 3 bases removed from V and 2 bases from J, the gap between germline ends came to 12 bases. CDR3 in amino acids: CASSSTGIAYNSPLHF. In nucleotides, the CDR3 is TGTGCCAGCAGCTCTACAGGGATAGCCTATAATTCACCCCTCCACTTT.